This T cell receptor beta chain was documented in a study of graft-versus-host responses after intestinal transplantation. Study at large: Multivisceral, liver-intestinal, or isolated intestinal transplants were received by the recipients. After anti-thymocyte globulin induction, recipients took tacrolimus and steroids for around three years.

Germline V gives CDR1 LGHNA, CDR2 YNFKEQ. The CDR3 loop spans 16 amino acids. V lost 5 bases, J lost 2 bases, and 8 bases stayed unmatched. The method was immunoSEQ multiplex PCR; TCRdb's version includes in-frame clones alone and lacks a portion of them. The data hold fewer than 8,500 clones, with 97% observed a single time. This chain uses TRBV4-2 with TRBJ2-5; 10 bases are shared with TRBD2. This receptor was obtained from a human patient who received an intestinal transplant, so some T cells may come from the graft donor. The sequenced sample was PBMCs, obtained 23 days after intestinal transplant. CDR3 protein: CASSLVGLAVQETQYF. The CDR3 DNA reads TGTGCCAGCAGCTTGGTTGGACTAGCGGTACAAGAGACCCAGTACTTC.